This T cell receptor beta chain was observed in a study of memory CD4+ T cells and cytomegalovirus serostatus. Single viable CD3+CD4+CD8-CD45RO+ cells were sorted as the memory CD4+ T cells. Serum IgG to CMV pp150, pp28, p38 and p52 defined serostatus. CD4+ T cells were isolated by positive magnetic selection. The protocol was immunoSEQ multiplex PCR, while the TCRdb copy is restricted to in-frame clones and leaves out a portion. The sample includes about 82,000 clones, roughly 80% of them seen just once. As for this clone: Its antigen is unidentified.

Study conclusions and caveats: Each of fewer than 80 CMV-associated TCRbeta sequences occurred in one to five individuals.

Looked up from germline, CDR1 is SNHLY and CDR2 is FYNNEI. V dropped 5 bases and J dropped 4; count of bases not matched to a gene: 5. This CDR3 comprises 14 residues. The rearrangement links TRBV2 to TRBJ1-2; 9 positions agree with TRBD1. The sequence derives from an adult in good health and CMV-seronegative. The sample comprised memory CD4+ T cells from blood. The CDR3: CASSWDRESYGYTF. CDR3 DNA sequence: TGTGCCAGCAGTTGGGACAGGGAATCCTATGGCTACACCTTC. Full variable domain (outside the CDR3, taken from reference TRBV2 and TRBJ1-2): EPEVTQTPSHQVTQMGQEVILRCVPISNHLYFYWYRQILGQKVEFLVSFYNNEISEKSEIFDDQFSVERPDGSNFTLKIRSTKLEDSAMYFCASSWDRESYGYTFGSGTRLTVV.